The 5 T cell receptor beta chains listed next were all sequenced from one sample in a study of OX40 agonist ivuxolimab in advanced cancers. Only in-frame clones appear in the TCRdb table, and some are missing; sequencing was by immunoSEQ multiplex PCR. The sample consists of 80,000 to 100,000 clones, about 90% of them appearing once. The sample in question was CD4+ or CD8+ T cells sorted from blood, obtained in a trial of the OX40 agonist ivuxolimab. These receptors came from an adult with an advanced solid tumor such as melanoma, head and neck, liver or kidney cancer.

The V and J genes are TRBV5-4 and TRBJ2-3; D is unclear. The CDR3 contains 13 residues. Germline V lookup: CDR1 SGHNT, CDR2 YYREEE (reference sequence). The V end was cut by 0 bases, the J end by 2 bases, with 4 bases between. CDR3 amino acids: CASSLGTTDTQYF. CDR3 nucleotide sequence: TGTGCCAGCAGCTTGGGAACCACAGATACGCAGTATTTT. The full variable domain, rest sourced from reference TRBV5-4 and TRBJ2-3, is ETGVTQSPTHLIKTRGQQVTLRCSSQSGHNTVSWYQQALGQGPQFIFQYYREEENGRGNFPPRFSGLQFPNYSSELNVNALELDDSALYLCASSLGTTDTQYFGPGTRLTVL.

V usage is TRBV11-2 and J usage is TRBJ1-4; D might be TRBD1 (6 bases). Germline lookup yields CDR1 SGHAT and CDR2 FQNNGV. This CDR3 has 16 amino acids. The V and J ends lost 8 bases and 8 bases respectively, with 24 bases between them. In nucleotides, the CDR3 is TGTGCCAGCTCTAAAGGCCCCCCACAGGGAGGCGAAAAACTGTTTTTT. Residues: CASSKGPPQGGEKLFF.

The gene calls are TRBV10-3 and TRBJ1-5; tentatively, D is TRBD1 (5 bases). CDR3 length: 13 amino acids. V was trimmed by 1 base and J by 5 bases, leaving 6 bases between them. Germline-derived CDR1 and CDR2 are ENHRY and SYGVKD. CDR3 coding DNA: TGTGCCATCAGTGAGTGGGGGGATCAGCCCCAGCATTTT. This sequence encodes CAISEWGDQPQHF.

The rearrangement uses TRBV5-1 and TRBJ2-3, with D perhaps matching TRBD2 (5 bases). This CDR3 region has 15 residues. With 4 bases removed from V and 4 bases from J, the gap between germline ends came to 16 bases. Germline values: CDR1 SGHRS, CDR2 YFSETQ. The CDR3 is CASSQEQRSADTQYF. The CDR3 DNA sequence: TGCGCCAGCAGCCAAGAACAGCGGTCAGCAGATACGCAGTATTTT. The complete variable domain, with remaining parts taken from reference TRBV5-1 and TRBJ2-3, reads KAGVTQTPRYLIKTRGQQVTLSCSPISGHRSVSWYQQTPGQGLQFLFEYFSETQRNKGNFPGRFSGRQFSNSRSEMNVSTLELGDSALYLCASSQEQRSADTQYFGPGTRLTVL.

This chain joins TRBV29-1 and TRBJ2-6, with 7 nucleotides matching TRBD1. The CDR3 totals 17 residues. Germline V lookup: CDR1 SQVTM, CDR2 ANQGSEA. V gave up 5 bases and J gave up 3 bases; unmatched junction bases: 13. CDR3 nucleotides: TGCAGCGTTAATGAGGCGAGAGGGGGCTATGGGGCCAACGTCCTGACTTTC. Protein sequence: CSVNEARGGYGANVLTF.